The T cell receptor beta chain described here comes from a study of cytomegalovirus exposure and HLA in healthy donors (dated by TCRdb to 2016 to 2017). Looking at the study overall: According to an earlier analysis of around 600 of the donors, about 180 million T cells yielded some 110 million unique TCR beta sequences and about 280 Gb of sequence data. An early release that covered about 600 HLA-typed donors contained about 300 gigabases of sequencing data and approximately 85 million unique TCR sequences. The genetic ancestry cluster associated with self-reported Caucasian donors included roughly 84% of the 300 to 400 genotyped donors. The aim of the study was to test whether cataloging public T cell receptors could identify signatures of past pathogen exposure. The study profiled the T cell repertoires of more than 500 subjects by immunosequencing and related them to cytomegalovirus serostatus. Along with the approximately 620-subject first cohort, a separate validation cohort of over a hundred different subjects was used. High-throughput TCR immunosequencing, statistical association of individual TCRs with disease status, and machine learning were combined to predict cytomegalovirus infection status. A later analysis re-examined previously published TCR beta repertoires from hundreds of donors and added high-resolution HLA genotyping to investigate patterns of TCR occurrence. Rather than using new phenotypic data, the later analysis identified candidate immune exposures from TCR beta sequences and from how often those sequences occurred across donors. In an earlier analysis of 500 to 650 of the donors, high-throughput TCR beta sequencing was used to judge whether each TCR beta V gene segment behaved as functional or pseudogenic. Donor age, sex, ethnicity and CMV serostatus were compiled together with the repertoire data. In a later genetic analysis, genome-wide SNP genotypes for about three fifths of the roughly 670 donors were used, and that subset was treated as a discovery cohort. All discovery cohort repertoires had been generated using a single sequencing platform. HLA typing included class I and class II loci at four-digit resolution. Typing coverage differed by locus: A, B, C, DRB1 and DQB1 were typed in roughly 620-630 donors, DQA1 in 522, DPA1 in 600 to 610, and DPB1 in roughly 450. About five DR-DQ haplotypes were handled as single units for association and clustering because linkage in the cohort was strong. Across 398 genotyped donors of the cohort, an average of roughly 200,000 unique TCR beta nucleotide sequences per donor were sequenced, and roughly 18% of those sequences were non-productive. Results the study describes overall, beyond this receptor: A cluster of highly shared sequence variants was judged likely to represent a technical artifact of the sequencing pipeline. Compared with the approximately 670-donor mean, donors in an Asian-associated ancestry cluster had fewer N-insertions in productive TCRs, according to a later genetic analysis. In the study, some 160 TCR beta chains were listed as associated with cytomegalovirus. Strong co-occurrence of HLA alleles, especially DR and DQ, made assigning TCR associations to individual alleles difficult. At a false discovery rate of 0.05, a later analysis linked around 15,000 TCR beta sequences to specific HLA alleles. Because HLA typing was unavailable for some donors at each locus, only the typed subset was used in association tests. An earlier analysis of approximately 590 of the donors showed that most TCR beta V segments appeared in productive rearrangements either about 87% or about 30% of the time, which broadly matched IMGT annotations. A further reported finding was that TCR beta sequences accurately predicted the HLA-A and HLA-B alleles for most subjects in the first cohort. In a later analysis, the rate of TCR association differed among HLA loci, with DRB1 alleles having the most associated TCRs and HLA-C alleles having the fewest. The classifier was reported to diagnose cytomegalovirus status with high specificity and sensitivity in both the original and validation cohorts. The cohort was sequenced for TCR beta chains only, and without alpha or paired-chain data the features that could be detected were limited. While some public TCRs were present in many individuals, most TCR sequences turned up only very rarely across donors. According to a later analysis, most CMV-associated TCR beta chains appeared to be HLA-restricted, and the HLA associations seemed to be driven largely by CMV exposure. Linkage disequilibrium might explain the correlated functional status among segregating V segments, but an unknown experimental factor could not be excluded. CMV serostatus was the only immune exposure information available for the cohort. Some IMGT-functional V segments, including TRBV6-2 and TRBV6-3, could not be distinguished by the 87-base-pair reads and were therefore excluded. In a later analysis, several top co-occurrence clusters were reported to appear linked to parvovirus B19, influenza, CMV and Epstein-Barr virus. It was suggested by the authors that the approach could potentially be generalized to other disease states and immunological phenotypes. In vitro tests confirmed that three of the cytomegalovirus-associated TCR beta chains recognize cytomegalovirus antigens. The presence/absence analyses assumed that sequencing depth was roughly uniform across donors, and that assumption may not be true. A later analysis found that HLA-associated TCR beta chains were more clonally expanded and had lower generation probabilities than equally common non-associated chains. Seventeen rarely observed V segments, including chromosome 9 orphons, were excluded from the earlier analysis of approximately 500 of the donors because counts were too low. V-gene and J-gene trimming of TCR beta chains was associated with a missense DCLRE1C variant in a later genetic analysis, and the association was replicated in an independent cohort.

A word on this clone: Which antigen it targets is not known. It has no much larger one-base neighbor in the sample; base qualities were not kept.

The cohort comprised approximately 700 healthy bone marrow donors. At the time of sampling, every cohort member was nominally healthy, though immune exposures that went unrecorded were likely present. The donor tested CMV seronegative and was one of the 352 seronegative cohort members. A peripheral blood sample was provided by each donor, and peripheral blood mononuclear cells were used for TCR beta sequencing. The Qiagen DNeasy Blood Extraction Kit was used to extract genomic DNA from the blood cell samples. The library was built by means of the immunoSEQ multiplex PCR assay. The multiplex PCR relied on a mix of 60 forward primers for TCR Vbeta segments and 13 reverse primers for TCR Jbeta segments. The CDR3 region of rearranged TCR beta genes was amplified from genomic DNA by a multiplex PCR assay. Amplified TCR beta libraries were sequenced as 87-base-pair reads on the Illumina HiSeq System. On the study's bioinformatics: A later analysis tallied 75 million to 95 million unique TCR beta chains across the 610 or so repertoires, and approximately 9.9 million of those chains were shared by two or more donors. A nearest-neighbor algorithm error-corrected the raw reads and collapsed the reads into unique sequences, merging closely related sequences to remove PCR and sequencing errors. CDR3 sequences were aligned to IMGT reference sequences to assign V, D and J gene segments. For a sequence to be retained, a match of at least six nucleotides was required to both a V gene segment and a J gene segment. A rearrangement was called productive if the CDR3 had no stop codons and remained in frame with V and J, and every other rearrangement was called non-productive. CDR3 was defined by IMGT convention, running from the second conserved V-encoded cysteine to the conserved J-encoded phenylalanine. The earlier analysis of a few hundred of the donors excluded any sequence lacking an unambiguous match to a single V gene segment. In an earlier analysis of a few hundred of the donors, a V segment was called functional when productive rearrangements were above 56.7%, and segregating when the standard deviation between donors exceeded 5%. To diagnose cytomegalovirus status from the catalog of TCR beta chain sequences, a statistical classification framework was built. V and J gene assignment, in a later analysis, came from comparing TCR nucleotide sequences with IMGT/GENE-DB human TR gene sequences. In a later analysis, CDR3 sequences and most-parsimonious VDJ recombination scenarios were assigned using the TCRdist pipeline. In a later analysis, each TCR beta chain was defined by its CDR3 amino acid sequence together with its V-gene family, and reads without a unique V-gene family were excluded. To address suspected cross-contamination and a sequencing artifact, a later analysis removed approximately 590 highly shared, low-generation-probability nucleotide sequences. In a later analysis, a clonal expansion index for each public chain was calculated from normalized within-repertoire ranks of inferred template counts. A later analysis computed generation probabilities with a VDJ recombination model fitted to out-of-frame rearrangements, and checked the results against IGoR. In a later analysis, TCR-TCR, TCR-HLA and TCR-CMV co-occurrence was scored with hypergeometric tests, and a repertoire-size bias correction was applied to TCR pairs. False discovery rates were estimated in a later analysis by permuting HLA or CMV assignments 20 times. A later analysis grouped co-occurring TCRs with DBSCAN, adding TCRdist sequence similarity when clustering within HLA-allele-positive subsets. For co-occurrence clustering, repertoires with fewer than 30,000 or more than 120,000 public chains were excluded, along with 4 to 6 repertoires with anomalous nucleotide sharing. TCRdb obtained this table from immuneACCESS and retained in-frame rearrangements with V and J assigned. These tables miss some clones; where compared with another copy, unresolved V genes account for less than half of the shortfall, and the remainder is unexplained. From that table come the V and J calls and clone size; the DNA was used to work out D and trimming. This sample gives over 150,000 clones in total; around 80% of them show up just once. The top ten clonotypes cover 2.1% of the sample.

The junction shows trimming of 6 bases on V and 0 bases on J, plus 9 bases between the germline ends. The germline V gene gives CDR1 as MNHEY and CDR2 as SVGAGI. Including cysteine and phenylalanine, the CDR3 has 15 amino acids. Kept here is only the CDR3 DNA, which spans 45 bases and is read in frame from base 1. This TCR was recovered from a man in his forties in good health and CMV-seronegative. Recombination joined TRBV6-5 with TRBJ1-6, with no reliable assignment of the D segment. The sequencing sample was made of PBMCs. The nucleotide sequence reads TGTGCCAGCAGCCTTTATAGCTCCTATAATTCACCCCTCCACTTT. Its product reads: CASSLYSSYNSPLHF.